This T cell receptor (beta chain) was documented in a study of T cells in Graves' hyperthyroidism and ophthalmopathy. Whole-study context: Before any treatment, at initial diagnosis, peripheral blood was collected. Study results and limitations: Most expanded thyroid clonotypes above 0.001 recurred in blood.

The V end was cut by 4 bases, the J end by 4 bases, with 14 bases between. The germline V gene has CDR1 LGHDT and CDR2 YNNKEL (reference sequence). This CDR3 spans 15 amino acids. Amplified regions were TCR beta CDR3 sequences from RNA transcripts. The TCR CDR3 was amplified in a first-round RT-PCR using the HTBI primer set. One entry per CDR3 protein, called by TCRdb with MiXCR from the multiplex PCR reads. The table records under 600,000 distinct CDR3 sequences, around 16% of them present only once. Comments on this clonotype: What it binds is unknown.

The chain recombines TRBV3-1 with TRBJ2-1; D ambiguous. The receptor was derived from a woman aged 40 to 50 with Graves' ophthalmopathy. Sequencing was carried out using blood. CDR3 loop: CASSPDVGPYNEQFF. In nucleotides, the CDR3 is TGTGCCAGCAGCCCCGACGTTGGGCCGTACAATGAGCAGTTCTTC.